This T cell receptor (beta chain) comes out of a study of T cell responses to AZD1222 COVID-19 vaccine. Study as a whole: Investigators merged groups given second doses at roughly 4 or roughly 12 weeks.

Study-wide points: Nearly half of the spike-specific TCRs reportedly recognize variant regions that carry no mutations. Clonal diversity may have been underestimated, and the donors were mostly white British, with more females than males. Spike-specific TCRs gained breadth and depth after people received two AZD1222 doses.

In regard to this clone: No antigen is known for it. This sample includes further DNA sequences coding for the same CDR3.

TCRdb's table, derived via immunoSEQ multiplex PCR, lists solely in-frame clones and lacks some. The top ten clones hold roughly 1.2% of a sample with approximately 110,000 clones, roughly nine tenths of them seen once. Germline CDR1 reads SQVTM; CDR2 reads ANQGSEA. The CDR3 runs to 13 residues. V lost 4 bases to trimming and J lost 0 bases, with 9 bases between them. The chain combines TRBV29-1 with TRBJ1-1; no firm D call. Here the sequenced sample was peripheral blood, taken on day 0 of AZD1222 vaccination. This sequence was found in an adult in good health. CDR3 region: CSVAGTMNTEAFF. CDR3 nucleotide sequence: TGCAGCGTTGCGGGCACAATGAACACTGAAGCTTTCTTT.